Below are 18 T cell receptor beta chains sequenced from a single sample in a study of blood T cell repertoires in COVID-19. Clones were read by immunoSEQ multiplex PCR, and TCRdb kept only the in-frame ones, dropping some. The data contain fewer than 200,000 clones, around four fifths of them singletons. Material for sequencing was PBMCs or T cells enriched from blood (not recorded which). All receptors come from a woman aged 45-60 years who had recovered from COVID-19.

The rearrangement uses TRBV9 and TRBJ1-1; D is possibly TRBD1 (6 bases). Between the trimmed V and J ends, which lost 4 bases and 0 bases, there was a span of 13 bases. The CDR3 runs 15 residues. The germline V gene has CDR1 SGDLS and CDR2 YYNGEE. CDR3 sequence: CASSHRDGMNTEAFF. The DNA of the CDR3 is TGTGCCAGCAGCCACAGGGATGGGATGAACACTGAAGCTTTCTTT.

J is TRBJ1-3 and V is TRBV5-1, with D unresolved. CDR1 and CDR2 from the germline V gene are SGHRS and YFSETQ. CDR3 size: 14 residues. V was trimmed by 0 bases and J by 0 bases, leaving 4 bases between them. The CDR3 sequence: CASSLDSSGNTIYF. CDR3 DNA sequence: TGCGCCAGCAGCTTGGACAGCTCTGGAAACACCATATATTTT.

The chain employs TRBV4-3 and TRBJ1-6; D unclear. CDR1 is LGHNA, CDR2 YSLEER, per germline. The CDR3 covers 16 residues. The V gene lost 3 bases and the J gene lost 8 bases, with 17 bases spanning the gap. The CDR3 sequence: CASSHLLTGSHSPLHF. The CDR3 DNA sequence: TGCGCCAGCAGCCACCTGCTGACCGGGTCGCATTCACCCCTCCACTTT.

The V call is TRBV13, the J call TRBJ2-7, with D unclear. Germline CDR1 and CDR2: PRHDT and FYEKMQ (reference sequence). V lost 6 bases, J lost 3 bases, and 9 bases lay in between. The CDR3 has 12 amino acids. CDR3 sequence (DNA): TGTGCCAGCAGGGAGAAGTACTACGAGCAGTACGTC. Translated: CASREKYYEQYV.

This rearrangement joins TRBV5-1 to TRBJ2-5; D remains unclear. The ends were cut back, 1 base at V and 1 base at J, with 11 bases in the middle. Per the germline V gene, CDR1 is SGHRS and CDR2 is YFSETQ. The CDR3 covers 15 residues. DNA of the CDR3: TGCGCCAGCAGCTTGTCGACAACCGTCCAAGAGACCCAGTACTTC. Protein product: CASSLSTTVQETQYF.

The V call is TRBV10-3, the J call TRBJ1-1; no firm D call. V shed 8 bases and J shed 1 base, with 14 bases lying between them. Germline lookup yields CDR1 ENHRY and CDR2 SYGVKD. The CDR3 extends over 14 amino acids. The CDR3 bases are TGTGCCATCTCCTCCCAGGCGGGGAACACTGAAGCTTTCTTT. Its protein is CAISSQAGNTEAFF.

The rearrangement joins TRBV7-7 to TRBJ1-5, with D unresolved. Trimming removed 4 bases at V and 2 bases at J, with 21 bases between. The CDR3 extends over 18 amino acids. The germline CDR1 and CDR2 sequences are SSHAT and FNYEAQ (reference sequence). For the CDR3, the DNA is TGTGCCAGCAGCTCCCTCCAGGACGGGAGGTGGGGCAATCAGCCCCAGCATTTT. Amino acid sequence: CASSSLQDGRWGNQPQHF.

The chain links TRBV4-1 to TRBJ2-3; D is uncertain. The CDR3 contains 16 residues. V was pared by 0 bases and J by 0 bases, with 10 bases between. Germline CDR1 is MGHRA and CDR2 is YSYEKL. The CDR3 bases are TGCGCCAGCAGCCAAGATGAGTATGCTAGCACAGATACGCAGTATTTT. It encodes CASSQDEYASTDTQYF.

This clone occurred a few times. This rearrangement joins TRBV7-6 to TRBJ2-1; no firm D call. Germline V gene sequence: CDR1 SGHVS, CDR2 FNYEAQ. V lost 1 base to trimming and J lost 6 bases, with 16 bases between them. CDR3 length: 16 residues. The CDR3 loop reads CASSLGGRLEANEQFF. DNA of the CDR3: TGTGCCAGCAGCTTAGGTGGCCGACTTGAGGCCAATGAGCAGTTCTTC.

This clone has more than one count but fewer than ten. CDR3 DNA: TGCGCCAGCAGCCAACCGGGACAGGGCACTGCCCAGCATTTT. As protein: CASSQPGQGTAQHF. The genes are TRBV4-1 and TRBJ1-5, with 9 bases matching TRBD1. Germline assignment: CDR1 MGHRA and CDR2 YSYEKL. J lost 11 bases, V lost 2 bases, and 7 bases had no gene match. The CDR3 runs to 14 residues.

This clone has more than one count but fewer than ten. The CDR3 region has the DNA TGTGCCAGCAGTTGGGGGGGTTCCCACAATTCACCCCTCCACTTT. Translation: CASSWGGSHNSPLHF. V and J are TRBV6-5 and TRBJ1-6; tentatively, D is TRBD1 (5 bases). Germline CDR1 reads MNHEY; CDR2 reads SVGAGI. Trimming pared 4 bases from V and 7 bases from J, leaving 14 bases between. This CDR3 has 15 amino acids.

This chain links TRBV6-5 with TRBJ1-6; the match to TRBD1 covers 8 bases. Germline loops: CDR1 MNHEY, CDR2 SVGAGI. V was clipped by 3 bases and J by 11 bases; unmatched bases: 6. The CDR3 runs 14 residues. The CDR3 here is CASSYSGTGTPLHF. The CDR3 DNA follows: TGTGCCAGCAGTTATTCCGGGACAGGCACACCCCTCCACTTT.

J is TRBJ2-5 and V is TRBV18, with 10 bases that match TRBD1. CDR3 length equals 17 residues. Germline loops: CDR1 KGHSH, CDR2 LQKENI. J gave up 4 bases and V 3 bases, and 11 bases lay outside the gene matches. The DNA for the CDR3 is TGTGCCAGCTCACCTAGTAGCCCGACAGGGGGCTTAGAGACCCAGTACTTC. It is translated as CASSPSSPTGGLETQYF.

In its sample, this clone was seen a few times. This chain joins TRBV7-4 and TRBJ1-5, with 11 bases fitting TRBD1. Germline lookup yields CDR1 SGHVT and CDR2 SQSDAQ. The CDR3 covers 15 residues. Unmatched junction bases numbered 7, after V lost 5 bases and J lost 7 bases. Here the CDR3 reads CASSPGQGARQPQHF. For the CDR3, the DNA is TGTGCCAGCAGCCCCGGACAGGGGGCTAGACAGCCCCAGCATTTT.

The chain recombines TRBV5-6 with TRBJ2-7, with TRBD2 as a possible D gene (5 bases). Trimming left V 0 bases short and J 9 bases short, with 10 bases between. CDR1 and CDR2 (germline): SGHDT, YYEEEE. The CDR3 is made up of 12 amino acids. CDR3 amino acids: CASSLGGSGQYV. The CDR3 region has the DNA TGTGCCAGCAGCTTGGGAGGGTCTGGGCAGTACGTC.

The CDR3 DNA reads TGTGCCAGCAGCTTGGCCCTCGCGGAGACCCAGTACTTC. The encoded protein is CASSLALAETQYF. J is TRBJ2-5 and V is TRBV5-6; D remains ambiguous. The germline V gene encodes CDR1 SGHDT and CDR2 YYEEEE. V lost 0 bases to trimming and J lost 5 bases, with 8 bases between them. The CDR3 has 13 amino acids.

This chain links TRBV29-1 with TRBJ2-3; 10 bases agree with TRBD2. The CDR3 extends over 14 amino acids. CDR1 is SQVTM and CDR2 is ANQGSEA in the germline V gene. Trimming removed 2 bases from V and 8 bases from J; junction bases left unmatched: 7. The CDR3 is CSVEPSGRSVTQYF. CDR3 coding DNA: TGCAGCGTTGAACCTAGCGGGAGATCAGTTACGCAGTATTTT.

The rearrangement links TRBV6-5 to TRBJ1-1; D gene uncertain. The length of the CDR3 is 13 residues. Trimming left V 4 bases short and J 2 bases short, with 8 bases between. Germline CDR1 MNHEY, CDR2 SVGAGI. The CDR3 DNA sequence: TGTGCCAGCAGTTCCCGCAGAAACACTGAAGCTTTCTTT. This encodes CASSSRRNTEAFF.